This TCR beta chain was sequenced for a study of Tregs in tolerant kidney transplant recipients. General observations from the study: Activated donor B cell expansion appeared to reveal the most relevant donor-specific TCRbeta repertoire.

This CDR3 contains 14 residues. The germline V gene has CDR1 SGHAT and CDR2 FQNNGV. Unstimulated regulatory T cells (CD4+CD25+CD127-), CD4+CD25- non-regulatory cells, CD4 and CD8 cells were FACS-sorted from thawed PBMCs. The sample holds a few counts of this clone. Its antigen is currently unknown. The junction differs from germline at one of its ends, possibly a read error. Using immunoSEQ multiplex PCR, the repertoire was profiled, and TCRdb retains in-frame clones only, with some absent. The data contain about 59,000 clones, 83% of them singletons. The clonotype comes from a human donor in good health. The chain is built from TRBV11-2 and TRBJ1-6; D remains ambiguous. The sequenced sample consisted of CD4+ T cells from blood. The CDR3 sequence is CASSLDPGGSPLHF. The CDR3 nucleotides are TGTGCCAGCAGCCTAGATCCCGGCGGATCACCCCTCCACTTT.